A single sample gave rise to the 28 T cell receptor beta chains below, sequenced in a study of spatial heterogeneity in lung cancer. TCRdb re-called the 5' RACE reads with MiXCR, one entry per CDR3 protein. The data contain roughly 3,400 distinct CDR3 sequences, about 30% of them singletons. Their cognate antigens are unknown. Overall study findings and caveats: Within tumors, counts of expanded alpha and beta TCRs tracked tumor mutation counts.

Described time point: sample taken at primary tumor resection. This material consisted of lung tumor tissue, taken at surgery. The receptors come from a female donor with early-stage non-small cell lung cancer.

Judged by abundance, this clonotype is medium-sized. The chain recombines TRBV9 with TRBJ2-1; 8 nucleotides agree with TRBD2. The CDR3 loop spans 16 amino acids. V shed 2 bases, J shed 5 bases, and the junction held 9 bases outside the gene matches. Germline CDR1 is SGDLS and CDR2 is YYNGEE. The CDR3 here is CASSVRRAGANNEQFF. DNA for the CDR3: TGTGCCAGCAGCGTCCGTAGAGCGGGAGCCAACAATGAGCAGTTCTTC.

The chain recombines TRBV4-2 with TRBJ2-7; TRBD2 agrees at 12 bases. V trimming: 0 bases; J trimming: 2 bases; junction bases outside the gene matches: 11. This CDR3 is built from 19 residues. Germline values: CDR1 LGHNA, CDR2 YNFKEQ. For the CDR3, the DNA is TGTGCCAGCAGCCAAGAAGGAAGGGAAGGACTAGCGGGGCCCTACGAGCAGTACTTC. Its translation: CASSQEGREGLAGPYEQYF.

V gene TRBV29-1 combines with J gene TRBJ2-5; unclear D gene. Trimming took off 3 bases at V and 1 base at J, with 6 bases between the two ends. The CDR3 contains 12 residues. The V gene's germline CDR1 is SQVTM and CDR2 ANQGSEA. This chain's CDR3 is CSVDRLQETQYF. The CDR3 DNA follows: TGCAGCGTTGATCGGCTCCAAGAGACCCAGTACTTC.

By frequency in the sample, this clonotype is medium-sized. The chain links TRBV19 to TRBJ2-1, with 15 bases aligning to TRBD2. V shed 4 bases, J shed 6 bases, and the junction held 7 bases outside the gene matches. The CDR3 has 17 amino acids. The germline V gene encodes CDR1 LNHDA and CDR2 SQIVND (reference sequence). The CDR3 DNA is TGTGCCAGTAGTAGGACTAGCGGGGGGGCGGCCCCCAATGAGCAGTTCTTC. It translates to CASSRTSGGAAPNEQFF.

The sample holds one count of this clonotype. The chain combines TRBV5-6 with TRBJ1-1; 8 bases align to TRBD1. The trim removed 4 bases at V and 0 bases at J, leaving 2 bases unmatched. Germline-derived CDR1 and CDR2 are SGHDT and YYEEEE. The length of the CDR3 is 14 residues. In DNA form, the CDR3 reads TGTGCCAGCAGCCACAGGGGGTTGAACACTGAAGCTTTCTTT. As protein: CASSHRGLNTEAFF.

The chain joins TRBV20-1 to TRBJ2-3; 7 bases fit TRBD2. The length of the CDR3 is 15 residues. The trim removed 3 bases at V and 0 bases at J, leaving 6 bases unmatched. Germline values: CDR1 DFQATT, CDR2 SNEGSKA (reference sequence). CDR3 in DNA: TGCAGTGCTAGTCCCTGGCGGGGGAGCACAGATACGCAGTATTTT. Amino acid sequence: CSASPWRGSTDTQYF.

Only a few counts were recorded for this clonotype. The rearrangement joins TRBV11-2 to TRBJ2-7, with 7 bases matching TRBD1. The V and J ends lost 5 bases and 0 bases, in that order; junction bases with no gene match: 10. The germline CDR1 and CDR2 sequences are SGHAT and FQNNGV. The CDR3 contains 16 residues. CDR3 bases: TGTGCCAGCAGCGCCGGACAGGCCTTTAGCTCCTACGAGCAGTACTTC. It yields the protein CASSAGQAFSSYEQYF.

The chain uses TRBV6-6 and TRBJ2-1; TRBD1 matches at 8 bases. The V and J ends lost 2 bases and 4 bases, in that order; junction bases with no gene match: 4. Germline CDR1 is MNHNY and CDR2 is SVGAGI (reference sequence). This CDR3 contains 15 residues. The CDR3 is CASSYEGQGYNEQFF. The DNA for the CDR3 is TGTGCCAGCAGTTACGAAGGACAGGGTTACAATGAGCAGTTCTTC.

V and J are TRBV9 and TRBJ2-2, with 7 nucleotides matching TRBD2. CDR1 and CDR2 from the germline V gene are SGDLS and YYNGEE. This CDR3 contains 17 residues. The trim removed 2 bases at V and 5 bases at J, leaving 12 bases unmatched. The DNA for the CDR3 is TGTGCCAGCAGCGTCTTCCCGGCGGGCGGGAGTACCGGGGAGCTGTTTTTT. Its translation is CASSVFPAGGSTGELFF.

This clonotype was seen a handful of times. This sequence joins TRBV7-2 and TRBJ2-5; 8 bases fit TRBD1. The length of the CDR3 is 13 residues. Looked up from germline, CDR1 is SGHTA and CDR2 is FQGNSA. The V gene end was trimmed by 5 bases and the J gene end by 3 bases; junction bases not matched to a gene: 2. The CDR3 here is CASSRDRKETQYF. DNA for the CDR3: TGTGCCAGCAGCAGGGACAGGAAAGAGACCCAGTACTTC. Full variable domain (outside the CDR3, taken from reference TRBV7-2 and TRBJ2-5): GAGVSQSPSNKVTEKGKDVELRCDPISGHTALYWYRQSLGQGLEFLIYFQGNSAPDKSGLPSDRFSAERTGGSVSTLTIQRTQQEDSAVYLCASSRDRKETQYFGPGTRLLVL.

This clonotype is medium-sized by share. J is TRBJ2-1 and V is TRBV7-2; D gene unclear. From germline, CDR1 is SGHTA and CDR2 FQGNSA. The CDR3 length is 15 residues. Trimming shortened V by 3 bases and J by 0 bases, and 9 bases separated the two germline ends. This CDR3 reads CASSFASASYNEQFF. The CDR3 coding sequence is TGTGCCAGCAGCTTCGCCAGCGCCTCCTACAATGAGCAGTTCTTC.

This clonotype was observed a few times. Written as DNA, the CDR3 is TGTGCCAGCAGCCAAGATCTCAGGGACTACGAGCAGTACTTC. Translated: CASSQDLRDYEQYF. The gene calls are TRBV4-2 and TRBJ2-7, with D possibly being TRBD1 (5 bases). The V and J ends lost 0 bases and 3 bases respectively, with 9 bases between them. The CDR3 consists of 14 residues. Germline values: CDR1 LGHNA, CDR2 YNFKEQ.

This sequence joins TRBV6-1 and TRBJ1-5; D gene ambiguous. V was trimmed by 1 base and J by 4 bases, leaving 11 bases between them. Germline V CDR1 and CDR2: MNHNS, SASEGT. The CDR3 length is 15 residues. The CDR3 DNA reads TGTGCCAGCAGTGAAGGACGGCCGCCGAATCAGCCCCAGCATTTT. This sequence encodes CASSEGRPPNQPQHF.

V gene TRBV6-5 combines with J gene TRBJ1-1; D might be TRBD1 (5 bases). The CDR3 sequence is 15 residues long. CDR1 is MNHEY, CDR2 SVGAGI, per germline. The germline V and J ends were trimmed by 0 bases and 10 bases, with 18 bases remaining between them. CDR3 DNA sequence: TGTGCCAGCAGTTACTCGGTTCCTTGGGACCAAGGAGCTTTCTTT. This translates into CASSYSVPWDQGAFF.

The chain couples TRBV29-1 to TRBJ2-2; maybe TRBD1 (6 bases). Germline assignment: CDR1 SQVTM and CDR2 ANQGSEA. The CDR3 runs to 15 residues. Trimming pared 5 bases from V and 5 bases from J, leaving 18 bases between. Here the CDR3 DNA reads TGCAGCGTTTCTGGGGGCGCTGAAAGGACCGGGGAGCTGTTTTTT. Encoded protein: CSVSGGAERTGELFF.

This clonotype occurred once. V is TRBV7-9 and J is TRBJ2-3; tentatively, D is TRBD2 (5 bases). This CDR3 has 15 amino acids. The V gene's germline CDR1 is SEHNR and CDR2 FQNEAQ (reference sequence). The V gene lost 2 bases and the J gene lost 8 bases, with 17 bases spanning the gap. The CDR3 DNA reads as TGTGCCAGCAGCTTACTCGGAAGGCACGAGGGTACGCAGTATTTT. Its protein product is CASSLLGRHEGTQYF.

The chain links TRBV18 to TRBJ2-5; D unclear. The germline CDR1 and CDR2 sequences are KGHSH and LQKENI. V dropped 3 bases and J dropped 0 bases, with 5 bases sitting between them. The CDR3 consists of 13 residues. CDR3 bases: TGTGCCAGCTCACCTCTAAACCAAGAGACCCAGTACTTC. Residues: CASSPLNQETQYF. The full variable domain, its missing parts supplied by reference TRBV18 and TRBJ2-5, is NAGVMQNPRHLVRRRGQEARLRCSPMKGHSHVYWYRQLPEEGLKFMVYLQKENIIDESGMPKERFSAEFPKEGPSILRIQQVVRGDSAAYFCASSPLNQETQYFGPGTRLLVL.

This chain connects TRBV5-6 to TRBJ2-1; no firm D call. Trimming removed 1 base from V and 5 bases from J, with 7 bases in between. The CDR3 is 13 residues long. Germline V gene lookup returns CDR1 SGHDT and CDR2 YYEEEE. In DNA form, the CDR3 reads TGTGCCAGCAGCTTGAGGCCTAACAATGAGCAGTTCTTC. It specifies CASSLRPNNEQFF.

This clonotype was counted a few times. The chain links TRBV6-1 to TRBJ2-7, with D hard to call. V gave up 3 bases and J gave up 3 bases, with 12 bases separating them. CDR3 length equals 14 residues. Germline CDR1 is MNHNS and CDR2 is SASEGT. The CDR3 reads CASSEDGSLYEQYF. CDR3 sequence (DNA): TGTGCCAGCAGTGAGGACGGAAGCCTCTACGAGCAGTACTTC.

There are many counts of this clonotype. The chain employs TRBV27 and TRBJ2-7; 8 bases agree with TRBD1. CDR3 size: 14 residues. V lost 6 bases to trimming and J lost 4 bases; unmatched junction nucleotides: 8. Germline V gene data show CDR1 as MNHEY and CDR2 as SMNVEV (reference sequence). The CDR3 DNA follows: TGTGCCAGCAGATCAGGGGGCCCTGTTTACGAGCAGTACTTC. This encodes CASRSGGPVYEQYF.

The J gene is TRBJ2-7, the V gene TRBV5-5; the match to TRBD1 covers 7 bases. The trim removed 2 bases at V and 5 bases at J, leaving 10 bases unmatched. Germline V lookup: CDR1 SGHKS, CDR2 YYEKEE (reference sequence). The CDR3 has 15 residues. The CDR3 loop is CASSLTGEFIHEQYF. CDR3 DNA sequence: TGTGCCAGCAGCTTAACAGGGGAGTTTATCCACGAGCAGTACTTC.

The CDR3 region is CAISRGGEETQYF. The CDR3 DNA is TGTGCCATCTCTCGAGGCGGGGAAGAGACCCAGTACTTC. V is TRBV10-3 and J is TRBJ2-5; possibly TRBD2 for D (6 bases). Germline CDR1 reads ENHRY; CDR2 reads SYGVKD. The CDR3 loop spans 13 amino acids. V lost 8 bases, J lost 3 bases, and 13 bases lay in between.

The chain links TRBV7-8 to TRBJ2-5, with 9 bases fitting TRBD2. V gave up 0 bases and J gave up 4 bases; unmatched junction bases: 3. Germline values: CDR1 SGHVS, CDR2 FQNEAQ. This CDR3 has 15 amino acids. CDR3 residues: CASSLAPGLAETQYF. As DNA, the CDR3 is TGTGCCAGCAGCTTAGCTCCGGGACTAGCAGAGACCCAGTACTTC.

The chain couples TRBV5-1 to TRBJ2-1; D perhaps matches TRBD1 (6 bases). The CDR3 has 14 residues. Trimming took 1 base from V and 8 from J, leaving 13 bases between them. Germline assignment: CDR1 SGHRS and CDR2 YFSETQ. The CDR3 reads CASSLQGRMDEQFF. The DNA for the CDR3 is TGCGCCAGCAGCTTGCAGGGGCGCATGGATGAGCAGTTCTTC.

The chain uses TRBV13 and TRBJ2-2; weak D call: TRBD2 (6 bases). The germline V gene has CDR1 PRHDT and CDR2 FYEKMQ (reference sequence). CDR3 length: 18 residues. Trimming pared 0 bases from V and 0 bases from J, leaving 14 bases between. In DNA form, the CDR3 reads TGTGCCAGCAGCTTAGGCGGAGTAGCGGCAACGAACACCGGGGAGCTGTTTTTT. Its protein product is CASSLGGVAATNTGELFF.

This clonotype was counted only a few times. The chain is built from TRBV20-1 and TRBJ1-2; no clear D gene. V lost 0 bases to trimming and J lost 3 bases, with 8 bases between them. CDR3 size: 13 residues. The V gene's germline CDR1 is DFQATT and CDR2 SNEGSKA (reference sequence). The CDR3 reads CSARDVGYYGYTF. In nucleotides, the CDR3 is TGCAGTGCTAGAGATGTGGGGTACTATGGCTACACCTTC.

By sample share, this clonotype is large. The CDR3 DNA is TGTGCCATCTGGGGGGTGAACACTGAAGCTTTCTTT. Its translation is CAIWGVNTEAFF. V gene TRBV7-9 combines with J gene TRBJ1-1; possible D gene TRBD1, 5 bases. This CDR3 has 12 residues. Looked up from germline, CDR1 is SEHNR and CDR2 is FQNEAQ (reference sequence). The germline V and J ends were trimmed by 10 bases and 0 bases, with 9 bases remaining between them.

The CDR3 loop reads CASSFRASSYEQYF. CDR3 in DNA: TGTGCCAGCAGCTTTAGGGCCAGCTCCTACGAGCAGTACTTC. This chain links TRBV5-4 with TRBJ2-7; D is unresolved. Germline CDR1 and CDR2: SGHNT and YYREEE (reference sequence). The CDR3 sequence is 14 residues long. V shed 2 bases and J shed 0 bases, with 9 bases lying between them.